The TCR beta chain described here comes from a study of CXCR3-negative and CXCR3-positive naive CD8 T cells. The study, taken as a whole, reports: Memory, not naive, CXCR3-negative and CXCR3-positive cells differed in TRBV-TRBJ usage.

In preparing the TRB cDNA libraries, 5' RACE with UMI labels was used. From the 5' RACE reads, TCRdb lists one entry per CDR3 protein and no DNA. This repertoire includes 45,000 to 65,000 distinct CDR3 sequences. The CDR3 runs 13 residues. Germline V CDR1 and CDR2: DFQATT, SNEGSKA (reference sequence). Concerning this clonotype itself: Its antigen is not known.

This chain joins TRBV20-1 and TRBJ2-3; the TCRdb call, TRBD1, lacks DNA for checking. The source is a human donor in good health. Some clones in this sample may be carry-over from other donors' samples. Sequencing input: memory CD8+ T cells from blood. CDR3 region: CSAKTGGPDTQYF.